This TCR beta chain is drawn from a study of CD8 T cells in Susac syndrome. The CDR3 totals 16 residues. CDR1 is SGHDN, CDR2 FVKESK, per germline. V dropped 1 base and J dropped 7 bases, with 19 bases sitting between them. With random hexamers, reverse transcription was performed on about 0.5 to 1 ug of RNA. With immunoSEQ multiplex PCR, TCR beta CDR3 was amplified across 54 Vbeta and 13 Jbeta. TCRdb itself ran the immunoSEQ multiplex PCR reads through MiXCR, one entry per CDR3 protein. The repertoire has around 150,000 distinct CDR3 sequences, around 93% of them found once; the top ten carry approximately 0.17%.

The specimen was CD8+ T cells from PBMCs. The chain uses TRBV14 and TRBJ1-1, with a tentative D call TRBD1 (5 bases). This TCR came from a human donor with Susac syndrome. The CDR3 here is CASSQGGRPRTYEAFF. The CDR3 DNA reads as TGTGCCAGCAGCCAAGGGGGCAGGCCCCGTACTTATGAAGCTTTCTTT.